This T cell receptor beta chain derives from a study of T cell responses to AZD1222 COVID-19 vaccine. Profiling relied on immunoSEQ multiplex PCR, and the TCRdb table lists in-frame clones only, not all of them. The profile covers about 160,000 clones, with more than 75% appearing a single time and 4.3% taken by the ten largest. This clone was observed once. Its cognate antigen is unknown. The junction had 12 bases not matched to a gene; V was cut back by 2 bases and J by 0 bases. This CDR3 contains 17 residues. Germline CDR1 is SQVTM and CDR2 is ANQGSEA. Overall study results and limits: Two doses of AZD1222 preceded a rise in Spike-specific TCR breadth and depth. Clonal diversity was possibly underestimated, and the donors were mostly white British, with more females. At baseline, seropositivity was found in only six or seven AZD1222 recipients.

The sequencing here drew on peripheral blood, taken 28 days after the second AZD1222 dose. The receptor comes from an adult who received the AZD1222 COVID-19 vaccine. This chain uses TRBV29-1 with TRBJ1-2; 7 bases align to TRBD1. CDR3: CSVERIYRDSTNYGYTF. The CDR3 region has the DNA TGCAGCGTTGAAAGAATTTACCGGGACAGTACTAACTATGGCTACACCTTC.